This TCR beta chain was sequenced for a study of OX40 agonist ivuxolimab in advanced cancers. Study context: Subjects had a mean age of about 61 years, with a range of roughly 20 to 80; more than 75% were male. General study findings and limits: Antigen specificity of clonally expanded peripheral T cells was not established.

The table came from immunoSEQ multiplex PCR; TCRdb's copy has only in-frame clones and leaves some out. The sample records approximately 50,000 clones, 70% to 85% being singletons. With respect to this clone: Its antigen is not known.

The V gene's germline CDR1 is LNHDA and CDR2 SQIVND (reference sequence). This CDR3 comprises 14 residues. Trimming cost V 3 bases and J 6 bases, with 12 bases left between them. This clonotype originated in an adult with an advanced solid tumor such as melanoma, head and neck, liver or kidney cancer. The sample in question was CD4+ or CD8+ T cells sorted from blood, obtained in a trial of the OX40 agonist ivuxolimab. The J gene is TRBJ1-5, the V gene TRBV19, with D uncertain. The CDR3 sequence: CASSILGSGQPQHF. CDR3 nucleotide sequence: TGTGCCAGTAGTATCCTGGGATCAGGTCAGCCCCAGCATTTT.